This T cell receptor (beta chain) was profiled in a study of blood T cell repertoires in COVID-19. Turning to the study itself: Italy, Spain and the United States were the sources of the convalescent and acute COVID-19 samples.

The CDR3 is made up of 15 amino acids. V lost 3 bases, J lost 8 bases, and 7 bases stayed unmatched. Germline CDR1 and CDR2: MDHEN and SYDVKM. Assay: immunoSEQ multiplex PCR; the TCRdb copy retains only in-frame clones and omits some. The table has about 160,000 clones, about 86% seen once. The sample comprised PBMCs or T cells enriched from blood (not recorded which). V is TRBV28 and J is TRBJ2-1; 10 positions agree with TRBD2. This clonotype was sampled from a woman aged 45 to 65 in a cohort exposed to, infected with or recovered from COVID-19 (not recorded which). The CDR3 DNA is TGTGCCAGCAGTTTGGAACTAGCGGGAACCGATGAGCAGTTCTTC. Its protein product is CASSLELAGTDEQFF.